This paragraph reports one TCR beta chain. Its cognate antigen has yet to be identified. Per-base qualities were not stored, and no clone one base away is much larger. The sample belongs to a study of blood T cell repertoires in COVID-19 (dated by TCRdb to 2020 to 2022). A note on the overall study: Samples from collaborators originated in the United States, Italy and Spain and spanned both the acute and convalescent phases of COVID-19. Samples came from the ongoing ImmuneRACE study (first 160 participants) plus 1,254 subjects from 6 global collaborators. A de-identified subject ID, COVID-19 status, age in years and sex were almost always included in the sample metadata. Deeply sampled blood TCRbeta repertoires from subjects exposed to, actively infected with, or recovered from COVID-19 were included in the dataset. The material from the prospective study consisted of cDNA or gDNA derived from T cells, B-cell-depleted T cells, or PBMCs. The repertoires were released in a freely available public database meant as a resource for research on the immune response to SARS-CoV-2. Where HLA class I and class II types were available, the types were taken from metadata supplied by the sample provider, not from assay-based typing.

The CDR3 numbers 13 residues from cysteine through phenylalanine. The DNA shown is the 39-base CDR3, in frame from base 1. Trimming removed 3 bases from V and 9 bases from J, leaving 12 bases between the germline ends. CDR1 and CDR2 were assigned from the germline V gene as MGHRA and YSYEKL. In the prospective study, participants were roughly 18 to 89 years old, resided in about two dozen geographic areas of the United States, and were enrolled through a virtual design. In the prospective study, participants were assigned to cohorts based on the clinical history participants reported in a screening survey and a study questionnaire. A participant counted as exposed if, within 2 weeks of entering the study, that participant had been in contact with someone who had a PCR-confirmed or clinician-diagnosed COVID-19 case. In the prospective study, whole blood, serum and a nasopharyngeal or oropharyngeal swab were collected from each participant by mobile phlebotomists. Participants in the prospective study had the option to provide additional blood draws and questionnaires over a roughly 2-month period. Prospective study blood samples were shipped either frozen or at room temperature before DNA extraction.

The immunoSEQ Assay, a bias-controlled multiplex PCR, was used to amplify TCRbeta CDR3 regions from genomic DNA. For the original study's pipeline: Within the assay, amplification of reference gene primers was used to estimate how many nucleated cells each sample contained. Sequence reads were collapsed and filtered to measure the absolute abundance of every unique TCRbeta CDR3 rearrangement. For each sample, productive Simpson clonality was calculated as the square root of Simpson's diversity index across productive rearrangements. TCRdb mirrors the immuneACCESS table, restricted to in-frame sequences. Some clones are absent from its copies; in checked studies, under half trace to an unresolved V gene, and the reason for the others is unknown. The V and J calls and clone size were taken over from that table, and D and trimming were inferred from the DNA. A total of fewer than 250,000 clones appear in this sample, roughly 80% of them only once. Approximately 4.8% of the sample is held by the ten biggest clonotypes.

Study-wide findings and limitations: Clinical and demographic metadata were provided uncurated, with the amount varying by source and participant.

Sequencing was performed on PBMCs or T cells enriched from blood (not recorded which). The TCR was taken from a woman in her 50s who had been exposed to COVID-19. The rearrangement joined TRBV4-1 to TRBJ1-5; the D gene identity is not certain. The DNA is TGCGCCAGCAGCCAGGAGGCTAGTTCGCCCCAGCATTTT. This encodes CASSQEASSPQHF.